Below, one TCR beta chain is given with its context. Sequenced by immunoSEQ multiplex PCR; TCRdb stores in-frame clones only, minus some. The sample has roughly 300,000 clones; 80% to 90% are singletons. The sample originates from a study of blood T cell repertoires in COVID-19. Background on the study: Sample material is recorded as cDNA or gDNA derived from T cells, B-cell-depleted T cells, or PBMCs.

Sequenced material: PBMCs or T cells enriched from blood (not recorded which). The source of this sequence is a woman between 40 and 50 years old with acute COVID-19.

The CDR3 DNA sequence: TGCGCCAGCAGCTTGGTGGGACAGGCCAACAATGAGCAGTTCTTC. Its translation: CASSLVGQANNEQFF. This sequence joins TRBV5-1 and TRBJ2-1; 8 nucleotides align to TRBD1. Germline trimming cut 0 bases from V and 5 bases from J; bases unmatched to any gene: 4. The germline V gene encodes CDR1 SGHRS and CDR2 YFSETQ. The CDR3 totals 15 residues.